This T cell receptor (beta chain) emerged from a study of blood T cell repertoires in COVID-19. Looking at the study overall: Material from acute and convalescent COVID-19 was sourced from the United States, Italy and Spain. T cells, B-cell-depleted T cells, or PBMCs provided the cDNA or gDNA that served as material.

V lost 3 bases to trimming and J lost 8 bases, with 21 bases between them. From germline, CDR1 is SGHRS and CDR2 YFSETQ. This CDR3 has 16 amino acids. This clone was counted a single time. Source study methods: Nucleated cell number was recorded as an estimate derived from reference gene primer amplification. Sequencing used immunoSEQ multiplex PCR; TCRdb keeps in-frame clones, though not all of them. V, J and clone size reflect that table, while D and trimming were determined from the DNA. The table lists about 120,000 clones, roughly 89% of them singletons. Seattle researchers signed up patients amid active infection and tracked them longitudinally.

Sequenced input: peripheral blood. This TCR was recovered from a woman between 55 and 75 years old with COVID-19, enrolled during active disease. This chain links TRBV5-1 with TRBJ2-1; perhaps TRBD2 as D (6 bases). The CDR3 sequence is CASSSANGGDGYEQFF. CDR3 DNA: TGCGCCAGCAGCTCCGCCAACGGCGGGGATGGCTATGAGCAGTTCTTC.